This paragraph reports one TCR beta chain. Some clones are missing from TCRdb's copy, which holds only in-frame ones; the method was immunoSEQ multiplex PCR. The data hold tens of thousands of clones, with more than 75% observed a single time. The CDR3 runs to 14 residues. Germline lookup yields CDR1 MNHEY and CDR2 SVGAGI. Trimming removed 2 bases from V and 7 bases from J, with 12 bases in between. This sample is part of a study of blood T cell repertoires in COVID-19. For the study at large: Samples representing acute and convalescent COVID-19 were sourced from the United States, Italy and Spain.

Sequenced sample: peripheral blood. The source of this sequence is a man aged 80 or over with active or convalescent COVID-19. V usage is TRBV6-5 and J usage is TRBJ1-5; D not certain. This CDR3 is CASSYRRAAQPQHF. The DNA of the CDR3 is TGTGCCAGCAGTTACAGGAGAGCAGCCCAGCCCCAGCATTTT.